This T cell receptor (beta chain) was recovered during a study of shared clonotypes between healthy human individuals (dated by TCRdb to about 2020). Concerning the study at large: The cohort comprised a couple of women and a few men aged 18 to 49 years. Per donor, three plates each were used for CD4 naive and CD4 memory, two for CD8 naive, and one for CD8 memory. To estimate repertoire size and how much clonotype sharing occurs between individuals, the study deeply sequenced the blood TCR repertoires of about five healthy adults. To increase sequencing depth and limit assay-specific biases, different laboratories used diverse techniques to prepare libraries and sequence TCR repertoires. Per donor, leukapheresis produced somewhere between about 0.85 and 8.9 billion PBMCs. Findings and caveats that apply to the study as a whole: Naive subsets generally had larger estimated clonotype richness than memory subsets. Sampling was restricted to blood, and TCR repertoires in tissue are likely to differ from TCR repertoires in blood. Pairwise subsampling indicated that sequencing depth was expected to affect the degree of clonotype sharing among donors. Sharing across four donors was observed for roughly 5% of naive CD4, less than 4% of naive CD8, around 2.5% of memory CD4, and approximately 0.41% of memory CD8 clonotypes. Because the study included only a small number of donors, the genetic and exposure-history diversity represented was limited. Compared with non-shared clonotypes, clonotypes shared by all four sorted-subset donors had higher generation probabilities. Even with the large sequencing depth, rarefaction of the sorted-subset datasets indicated that sequencing was incomplete.

Points on this clone: Its antigen is still unknown. Nothing much larger sits one base from this clone, and base qualities are not available.

The junction shows trimming of 4 bases on V and 4 bases on J, and the gene matches do not reach 2 bases of it. The CDR3 sequence holds 14 residues, the cysteine and phenylalanine included. Only the CDR3 DNA stays, 42 bases, in frame from base 1. CDR1 and CDR2, per the germline V gene, are MNHNS and SASEGT. Donors were healthy HIV-negative adults with no recently reported acute infections or vaccinations. All donors were Caucasian adults living in Nashville, Tennessee, USA. CD4+ T cells were enriched through magnetic negative selection, after which naive cells were positively selected on CD45RA and the remaining negative fraction served as the memory subset. Blood was collected by leukapheresis, and PBMCs were isolated by Ficoll-Histopaque density gradient centrifugation and then cryopreserved in liquid nitrogen vapor phase. Analytical flow cytometry was used to check the purity and quantity of every magnetically sorted T cell population. Genomic DNA was isolated from each sorted fraction and quantified by UV absorbance on a Nanodrop 2000c.

Using the deep immunoSEQ assay, multiplex PCR amplified TCR CDR3 regions from genomic DNA. Extracted genomic DNA from each cell subset was spread evenly across all wells of several immunoSEQ 96-well plates, with each plate serving as a replicate. For sorted subsets, approximately 190 ng genomic DNA, equal to 30,000 to 35,000 T cell genomes, was loaded into each replicate PCR. The purified libraries were quantified using a Qubit 3.0 fluorometer, sized with a Bioanalyzer 2100, and then quantified again using the KAPA Library Quantification kit. Each immunoSEQ 96-well plate was sequenced on its own single-read 150-cycle Illumina NextSeq 550 flow cell. Per the authors' processing: The immunoSEQ output contained only junctional sequences without quality scores, so filtering could not match that applied to full-length reads. Sequences were annotated with PyIR, a Python wrapper for IgBLAST v1.9, using IMGT germline references to assign V/J genes and CDR3. Reads were filtered out if the reads had weak V/J assignments (E-value above 1e-6), no CDR3, stop codons, out-of-frame junctions, or ambiguous translated residues. A V3J clonotype was defined by an identical inferred V gene, J gene, and CDR3 amino acid sequence. To compute the percentage overlap between repertoires, the number of shared unique clonotypes was divided by the size of the smaller repertoire. Repertoire richness was assessed with RTK rarefaction, the Chao1 estimator, and Recon v2.1 estimates of unobserved clonotypes. For all TCRbeta clonotypes obtained by the gDNA method from four donors, generation probabilities were computed with OLGA. TCRdb's version of the immuneACCESS table is confined to in-frame rearrangements and falls short of the full clone set. An unresolved V gene accounts for under half of the shortfall where checked; the remainder is of unknown origin. V and J calls and clone size are copied from that table; D and trimming were computed from the DNA. Across this sample there are hundreds of thousands of clones, with roughly 70% seen only once. The top ten constitute over 1.5% of the sample.

The V gene is TRBV6-1 and the J gene is TRBJ2-1, with TRBD2 matching 9 junction bases. The material sequenced was memory CD4+ T cells sorted from blood. Reading the label with the study, this specimen's cell subset or site is: CD45RA-negative fraction. The TCR originated in a woman in her 30s in good health. The CDR3 region reads CASSASGIYNEQFF. In nucleotide form, the sequence is TGTGCCAGCAGTGCTAGCGGGATATACAATGAGCAGTTCTTC.